Reported below is one TCR beta chain. Read coverage stops 3 residues before the CDR3 terminus; the germline J gene supplies the remainder. This entry is derived from a study of Tregs in tolerant kidney transplant recipients. Using immunoSEQ multiplex PCR, the repertoire was profiled, and TCRdb retains in-frame clones only, with some absent. The sample totals some 29,000 clones. The nonmyeloablative bone marrow transplants came from related graft donors, with transient mixed chimerism. The V segment lost 0 bases and the J segment 7 bases; nucleotides outside the gene matches: 6. In germline, CDR1 is SGHRS, CDR2 YFSETQ. This CDR3 has 16 amino acids.

The source was CD4+ T cells from blood (PBMCs), collected 24 months after the transplant. The chain joins TRBV5-1 to TRBJ2-2; 10 bases agree with TRBD1. The receptor comes from a human patient who received a combined kidney and bone marrow transplant. Certain T cells may be donor cells from the graft. CDR3 sequence reads: CASSLGPGQGNGELFF. The part of the CDR3 DNA that was read is TGCGCCAGCAGCTTGGGGCCGGGACAGGGGAACGGGGAG.